This TCR beta chain originates from a study of T cell responses to AZD1222 COVID-19 vaccine. The V end lost 4 bases, the J end lost 4 bases, and 15 bases lay between the germline ends. Germline assignment: CDR1 SQVTM and CDR2 ANQGSEA. The CDR3 has 14 residues. Profiling relied on immunoSEQ multiplex PCR, and the TCRdb table lists in-frame clones only, not all of them. The sample consists of more than 150,000 clones, 85% to 90% of them appearing once. Points from the study as a whole: Seropositive AZD1222 recipients at baseline numbered only five or six. All repertoire sampling was performed exclusively after the peak T cell response. Vaccination with two AZD1222 doses was followed by a rise in Spike-specific TCR breadth and depth.

A word on this clone: Its target is not known.

The sample was peripheral blood, taken on day 0 of AZD1222 vaccination. The chain joins TRBV29-1 to TRBJ2-3; possibly TRBD1 for D (5 bases). The receptor's source is an adult in good health. This CDR3 reads CSVVVSRAPDTQYF. The CDR3 nucleotides are TGCAGCGTTGTAGTGTCCAGGGCCCCAGATACGCAGTATTTT.